This passage covers 14 T cell receptor beta chains from one sample sequenced in a study of cytomegalovirus exposure and HLA in healthy donors. With 60 Vbeta and 13 Jbeta primers, the PCR was carried out. Using immunoSEQ multiplex PCR, the repertoire was profiled, and TCRdb retains in-frame clones only, with some absent. The repertoire has approximately 180,000 clones, about three quarters of them found once; the top ten carry almost 6.5%. What was sequenced was PBMCs. The receptors were sampled from a man in his forties or fifties in good health and CMV-seropositive.

This CDR3 is CASSFGTSGVSYEQYF. The CDR3 region has the DNA TGTGCCAGCAGCTTCGGGACTAGCGGGGTCTCCTACGAGCAGTACTTC. The chain joins TRBV7-9 to TRBJ2-7, with 13 bases aligning to TRBD2. This CDR3 has 16 amino acids. The germline CDR1 and CDR2 sequences are SEHNR and FQNEAQ (reference sequence). V trimming: 3 bases; J trimming: 0 bases; junction bases outside the gene matches: 2.

The V and J genes are TRBV11-2 and TRBJ2-5, with TRBD1 as a possible D gene (5 bases). The ends were cut back, 5 bases at V and 5 bases at J, with 12 bases in the middle. CDR3 length: 13 amino acids. CDR1 and CDR2 (germline): SGHAT, FQNNGV. The CDR3 region has the DNA TGTGCCAGCAGCGGACAACTCGCTGAGACCCAGTACTTC. It encodes CASSGQLAETQYF.

This rearrangement joins TRBV5-1 to TRBJ2-6; 10 bases are shared with TRBD2. The CDR3 totals 17 residues. CDR1 and CDR2 (germline): SGHRS, YFSETQ. Unmatched junction bases numbered 7, after V lost 3 bases and J lost 4 bases. CDR3 DNA: TGCGCCAGCAGCTCCGGGACTAGCGTCAGCGGGGCCAACGTCCTGACTTTC. Protein product: CASSSGTSVSGANVLTF. The full variable domain, completed using reference TRBV5-1 and TRBJ2-6, is KAGVTQTPRYLIKTRGQQVTLSCSPISGHRSVSWYQQTPGQGLQFLFEYFSETQRNKGNFPGRFSGRQFSNSRSEMNVSTLELGDSALYLCASSSGTSVSGANVLTFGAGSRLTVL.

CDR3 in amino acids: CASSVFTGAGEQYF. In DNA, the CDR3 is TGCGCCAGCAGCGTTTTCACAGGGGCGGGCGAGCAGTACTTC. This chain joins TRBV5-1 and TRBJ2-7; 7 bases line up with TRBD1. Germline V gene sequence: CDR1 SGHRS, CDR2 YFSETQ. Trimming took 4 bases from V and 6 from J; bases not matched to a gene: 10. The length of the CDR3 is 14 residues. The complete variable domain, with remaining parts taken from reference TRBV5-1 and TRBJ2-7, reads KAGVTQTPRYLIKTRGQQVTLSCSPISGHRSVSWYQQTPGQGLQFLFEYFSETQRNKGNFPGRFSGRQFSNSRSEMNVSTLELGDSALYLCASSVFTGAGEQYFGPGTRLTVT.

Regarding this clone: The sample contains more than one DNA sequence encoding this CDR3. The chain links TRBV7-9 to TRBJ2-7; the match to TRBD1 covers 9 bases. V lost 4 bases, J lost 4 bases, and 2 bases stayed unmatched. Germline V lookup: CDR1 SEHNR, CDR2 FQNEAQ (reference sequence). This CDR3 is 13 amino acids long. CDR3 coding DNA: TGTGCCAGCAGCTCGGACAGGGGTTACGAGCAGTACTTC. It codes for CASSSDRGYEQYF.

The genes are TRBV5-8 and TRBJ1-4, with 11 bases aligning to TRBD1. J gave up 8 bases and V 5 bases, and 14 bases lay outside the gene matches. The CDR3 spans 17 residues. CDR1 is SGHTS and CDR2 is YDEGEE in the germline V gene. CDR3 sequence: CASSPQQGTGGREKLFF. CDR3 DNA sequence: TGTGCCAGCAGTCCTCAACAGGGGACAGGGGGACGGGAAAAACTGTTTTTT.

The chain combines TRBV10-1 with TRBJ2-5, with 8 bases aligning to TRBD1. The CDR3 spans 13 residues. The germline V gene encodes CDR1 WNHNN and CDR2 SYGVQD (reference sequence). V lost 4 bases and J lost 4; bases outside the gene matches: 2. The CDR3 spells CASSATGAETQYF. In DNA, the CDR3 is TGCGCCAGCAGTGCGACAGGGGCAGAGACCCAGTACTTC.

In DNA form, the CDR3 reads TGTGCCAGCAGCGAACGGACAGGGGGCAGTTTGCAGCAGTACTTC. It is translated as CASSERTGGSLQQYF. J is TRBJ2-7 and V is TRBV7-2; TRBD1 aligns across 11 bases. This CDR3 spans 15 amino acids. The ends lost 5 bases at V and 8 bases at J; junction bases unmatched: 11. Per germline, CDR1 SGHTA and CDR2 FQGNSA.

The genes are TRBV29-1 and TRBJ1-1, with D uncertain. Trimming pared 4 bases from V and 7 bases from J, leaving 7 bases between. The CDR3 has 10 amino acids. Germline lookup yields CDR1 SQVTM and CDR2 ANQGSEA. The CDR3 sequence is CSVGQFEAFF. CDR3 in DNA: TGCAGCGTTGGGCAGTTTGAAGCTTTCTTT.

The V call is TRBV11-3, the J call TRBJ2-1; no definite D call. The germline CDR1 and CDR2 sequences are SGHNT and YENEEA. This CDR3 has 11 residues. Deletions cut 5 bases from V and 7 bases from J, with 6 bases between. CDR3 sequence: CASSLKNEQFF. In nucleotides, the CDR3 is TGTGCCAGCAGCCTAAAGAATGAGCAGTTCTTC.

This rearrangement joins TRBV10-3 to TRBJ1-4; 9 bases align to TRBD1. This CDR3 has 15 amino acids. Trimming took 3 bases from V and 5 from J; bases not matched to a gene: 4. Germline V lookup: CDR1 ENHRY, CDR2 SYGVKD. The CDR3: CAISDIGTGNEKLFF. Written as DNA, the CDR3 is TGTGCCATCAGTGATATAGGGACAGGGAATGAAAAACTGTTTTTT.

The gene calls are TRBV7-9 and TRBJ2-1; 11 nucleotides align to TRBD2. V lost 0 bases and J lost 9; bases outside the gene matches: 1. In germline, CDR1 is SEHNR, CDR2 FQNEAQ (reference sequence). This CDR3 has 14 residues. CDR3 nucleotides: TGTGCCAGCAGCTTAGCTAGCGGGGGGGGTGAGCAGTTCTTC. As protein: CASSLASGGGEQFF.

This clone occurred once. The chain links TRBV19 to TRBJ2-5; no clear D. This CDR3 has 14 residues. V lost 5 bases and J 0 bases, leaving 10 bases between the germline ends. Germline V gene data show CDR1 as LNHDA and CDR2 as SQIVND (reference sequence). CDR3 bases: TGTGCCAGTAGTGACTTCTTGTACCAAGAGACCCAGTACTTC. Its translation: CASSDFLYQETQYF.

The chain has TRBV28 and TRBJ2-1; 8 bases map to TRBD2. The CDR3 loop spans 16 amino acids. Unmatched junction bases numbered 8, after V lost 5 bases and J lost 2 bases. Looked up from germline, CDR1 is MDHEN and CDR2 is SYDVKM. CDR3 protein: CASSTRGGRTYNEQFF. The CDR3 coding sequence is TGTGCCAGCAGTACCCGGGGCGGGAGGACCTACAATGAGCAGTTCTTC. The full variable domain, in which reference TRBV28 and TRBJ2-1 provide the parts outside the CDR3, is DVKVTQSSRYLVKRTGEKVFLECVQDMDHENMFWYRQDPGLGLRLIYFSYDVKMKEKGDIPEGYSVSREKKERFSLILESASTNQTSMYLCASSTRGGRTYNEQFFGPGTRLTVL.